The clone carrying this TCR beta chain was counted at least ten times. Its antigen is as yet unknown. Trimming removed 2 bases from V and 0 bases from J, with 10 bases in between. Germline CDR1 SGHRS, CDR2 YFSETQ. The CDR3 consists of 15 residues. The sample comes from a study of CD8 T cells in ankylosing spondylitis. Study-level points and caveats: Reactive arthritis synovial fluid and blood were previously reported to contain some motif variants.

MiXCR was run by TCRdb on the 5' RACE reads, yielding one entry per CDR3 protein. The sample carries fewer than 250,000 distinct CDR3 sequences, 25% to 30% recorded once. The receptor's source is a male donor with ankylosing spondylitis or in good health (not recorded which). Sequencing was carried out using blood, either unsorted or a sorted T cell fraction (not recorded which). The rearrangement uses TRBV5-1 and TRBJ2-3; TRBD2 is a possible D gene (5 bases). CDR3 DNA sequence: TGCGCCAGCAGCTTAGCGGACCCTAGCACAGATACGCAGTATTTT. Its translation: CASSLADPSTDTQYF.